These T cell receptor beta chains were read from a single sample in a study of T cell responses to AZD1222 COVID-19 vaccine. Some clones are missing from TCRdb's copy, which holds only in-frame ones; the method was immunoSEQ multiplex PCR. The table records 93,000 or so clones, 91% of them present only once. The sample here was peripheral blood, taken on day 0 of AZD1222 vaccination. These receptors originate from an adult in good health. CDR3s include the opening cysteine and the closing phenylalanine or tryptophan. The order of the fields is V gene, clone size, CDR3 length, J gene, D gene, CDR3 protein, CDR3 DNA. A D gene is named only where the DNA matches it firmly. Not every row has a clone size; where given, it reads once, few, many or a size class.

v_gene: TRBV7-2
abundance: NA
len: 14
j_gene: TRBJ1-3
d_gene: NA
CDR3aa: CASSVGFSGNTIYF
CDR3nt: TGTGCCAGCAGCGTGGGTTTCTCTGGAAACACCATATATTTT

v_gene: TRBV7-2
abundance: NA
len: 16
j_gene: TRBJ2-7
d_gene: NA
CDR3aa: CASSLGGDPKRDEQYF
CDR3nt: TGTGCCAGCAGCTTAGGGGGGGACCCTAAGCGGGACGAGCAGTACTTC

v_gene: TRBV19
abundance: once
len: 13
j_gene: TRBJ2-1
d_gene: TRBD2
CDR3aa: CATKKAGVDEQFF
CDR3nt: TGTGCCACCAAAAAAGCGGGAGTGGATGAGCAGTTCTTC

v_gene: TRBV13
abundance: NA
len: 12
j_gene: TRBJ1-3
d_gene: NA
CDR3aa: CASFSAGNTIYF
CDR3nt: TGTGCCAGTTTTTCGGCTGGAAACACCATATATTTT

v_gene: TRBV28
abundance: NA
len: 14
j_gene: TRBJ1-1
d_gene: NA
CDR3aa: CASSLSRADTEAFF
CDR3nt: TGTGCCAGCAGTTTATCCAGGGCTGACACTGAAGCTTTCTTT

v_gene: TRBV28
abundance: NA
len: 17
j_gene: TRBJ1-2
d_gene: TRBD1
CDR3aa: CASSLGGTGVQSYGYTF
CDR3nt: TGTGCCAGCAGCCTGGGAGGGACAGGGGTACAGAGCTATGGCTACACCTTC

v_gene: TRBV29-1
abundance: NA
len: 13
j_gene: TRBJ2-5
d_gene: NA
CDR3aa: CSVGKFDQETQYF
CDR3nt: TGCAGCGTTGGGAAGTTTGACCAAGAGACCCAGTACTTC

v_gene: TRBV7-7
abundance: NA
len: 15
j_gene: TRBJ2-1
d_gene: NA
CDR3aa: CASRPVGGSYNEQFF
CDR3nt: TGTGCCAGCAGGCCGGTGGGTGGATCCTACAATGAGCAGTTCTTC

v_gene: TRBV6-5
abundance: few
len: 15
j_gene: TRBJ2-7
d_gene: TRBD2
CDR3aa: CASRASSGIGEEQYF
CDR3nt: TGTGCCAGCAGGGCCAGTAGCGGGATCGGCGAGGAGCAGTACTTC

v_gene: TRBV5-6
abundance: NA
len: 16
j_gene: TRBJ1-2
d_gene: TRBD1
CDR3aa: CASSSAPGTGGGGYTF
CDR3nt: TGTGCCAGCAGCTCGGCCCCCGGGACAGGGGGCGGTGGCTACACCTTC

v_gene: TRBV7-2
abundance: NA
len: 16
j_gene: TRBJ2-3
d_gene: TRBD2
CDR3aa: CASSWAGVSVTDTQYF
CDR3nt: TGTGCCAGCAGCTGGGCGGGAGTCTCGGTGACAGATACGCAGTATTTT

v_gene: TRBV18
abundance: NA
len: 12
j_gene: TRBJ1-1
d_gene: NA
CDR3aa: CASSWTEDQAFF
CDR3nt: TGTGCCAGCTCGTGGACAGAAGACCAAGCTTTCTTT

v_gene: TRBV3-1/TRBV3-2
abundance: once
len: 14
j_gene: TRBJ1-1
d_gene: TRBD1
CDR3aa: CASSQGQGLGEAFF
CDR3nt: TGTGCCAGCAGCCAGGGACAGGGCTTGGGGGAAGCTTTCTTT

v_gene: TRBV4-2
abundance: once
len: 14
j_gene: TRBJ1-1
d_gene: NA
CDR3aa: CASSLTDRNTEAFF
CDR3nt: TGTGCCAGCAGCCTTACGGACAGGAACACTGAAGCTTTCTTT

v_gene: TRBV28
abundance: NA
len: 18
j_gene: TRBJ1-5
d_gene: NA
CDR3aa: CASTSAGGGFSSNQPQHF
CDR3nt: TGTGCCAGCACCTCAGCCGGGGGCGGTTTTTCTAGCAATCAGCCCCAGCATTTT

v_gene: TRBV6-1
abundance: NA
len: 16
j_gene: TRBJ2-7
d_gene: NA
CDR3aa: CASSEALGSTLYEQYF
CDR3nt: TGTGCCAGCAGTGAAGCGCTGGGGTCCACCCTGTACGAGCAGTACTTC

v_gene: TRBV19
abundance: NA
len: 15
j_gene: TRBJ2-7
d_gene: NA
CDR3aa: CASTDPGAGKAEQYF
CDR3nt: TGTGCCAGTACCGACCCGGGGGCAGGGAAGGCCGAGCAGTACTTC

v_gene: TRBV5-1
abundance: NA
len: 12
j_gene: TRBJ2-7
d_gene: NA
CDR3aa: CASSFGGYEQYF
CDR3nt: TGCGCCAGCAGCTTTGGGGGTTACGAGCAGTACTTC

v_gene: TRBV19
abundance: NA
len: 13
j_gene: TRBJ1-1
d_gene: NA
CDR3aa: CASSTFKNTEAFF
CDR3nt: TGTGCCAGTAGTACATTTAAGAACACTGAAGCTTTCTTT

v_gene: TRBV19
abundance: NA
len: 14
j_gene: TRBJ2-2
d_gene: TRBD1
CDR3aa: CASSKDRGSGELFF
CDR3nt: TGTGCCAGTAGTAAGGACAGGGGGTCCGGGGAGCTGTTTTTT

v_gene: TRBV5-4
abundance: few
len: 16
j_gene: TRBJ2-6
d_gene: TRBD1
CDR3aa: CASSAKGARRANVLTF
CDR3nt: TGTGCCAGCAGCGCCAAGGGGGCCCGTCGGGCCAACGTCCTGACTTTC

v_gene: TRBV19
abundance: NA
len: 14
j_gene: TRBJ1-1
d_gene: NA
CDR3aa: CASSIGPVNTEAFF
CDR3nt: TGTGCCAGTAGTATTGGGCCAGTGAACACTGAAGCTTTCTTT